The 25 T cell receptor beta chains given below trace back to one sample, sequenced in a study of blood T cell repertoires in COVID-19 (dated by TCRdb to about 2020). Library preparation employed the immunoSEQ multiplex PCR assay. TCRdb took over this immuneACCESS table, retaining in-frame rearrangements with V and J assigned. Such tables are incomplete; in checked studies, under half of the missing clones stem from an unresolved V gene, and the remainder is unexplained. Recorded for this sample are 88,000 or so clones; more than 75% of them occurred a single time. Roughly 22% of the sample comes from the top ten. Input material: peripheral blood. The receptor set was obtained from a human donor in a cohort sampled during active COVID-19.

This clone is a singleton in its sample. The chain has TRBV19 and TRBJ2-3, with TRBD2 identical over 11 bases. V lost 5 bases to trimming and J lost 2 bases; unmatched junction nucleotides: 6. This CDR3 is built from 16 residues. Germline CDR1 is LNHDA and CDR2 is SQIVND (reference sequence). The CDR3 here is CASSSRLAGFTDTQYF. The CDR3, as DNA: TGTGCCAGTAGTTCTCGACTAGCGGGATTCACAGATACGCAGTATTTT.

The V gene is TRBV5-1, the J gene TRBJ1-1; 10 bases agree with TRBD1. The germline CDR1 and CDR2 sequences are SGHRS and YFSETQ. Trimming cost V 4 bases and J 6 bases; bases outside gene matches: 12. The CDR3 runs to 16 residues. The CDR3 region has the DNA TGCGCCAGCAGCAGATCGACCGGGACAGGGGAGGCTGAAGCTTTCTTT. This sequence encodes CASSRSTGTGEAEAFF. The variable domain in full, completed from reference TRBV5-1 and TRBJ1-1, reads KAGVTQTPRYLIKTRGQQVTLSCSPISGHRSVSWYQQTPGQGLQFLFEYFSETQRNKGNFPGRFSGRQFSNSRSEMNVSTLELGDSALYLCASSRSTGTGEAEAFFGQGTRLTVV.

The chain links TRBV7-9 to TRBJ2-1; 9 positions match TRBD1. Germline V gene data show CDR1 as SEHNR and CDR2 as FQNEAQ (reference sequence). This CDR3 is 16 amino acids long. Germline trimming cut 5 bases from V and 9 bases from J; bases unmatched to any gene: 14. The DNA for the CDR3 is TGTGCCAGCAGCGATCCAGGACAGGGGCCTAAGGGTGAGCAGTTCTTC. It codes for CASSDPGQGPKGEQFF.

This CDR3 reads CASSLSTSTGELFF. The CDR3 coding sequence is TGTGCCAGCAGCTTATCAACAAGCACCGGGGAGCTGTTTTTT. The chain carries TRBV7-9 and TRBJ2-2, with D unresolved. CDR1 is SEHNR and CDR2 is FQNEAQ in the germline V gene (reference sequence). CDR3 length equals 14 residues. V was shortened by 2 bases and J by 4 bases, with 8 bases between the two germline ends.

This chain uses TRBV29-1 with TRBJ1-1; D is perhaps TRBD1 (6 bases). CDR3 length: 12 residues. CDR1 SQVTM and CDR2 ANQGSEA come from the germline V gene. V was trimmed by 4 bases and J by 4 bases, leaving 10 bases between them. As DNA, the CDR3 is TGCAGCGTTGGGCCAGGGGTCACTGAAGCTTTCTTT. Protein sequence: CSVGPGVTEAFF.

The chain links TRBV28 to TRBJ2-3; D not resolved. Germline CDR1 MDHEN, CDR2 SYDVKM. The CDR3 consists of 16 residues. Trimming left V 3 bases short and J 1 base short, with 14 bases between. The chain's CDR3 is CASSLAQSSGTDTQYF. CDR3 sequence (DNA): TGTGCCAGCAGTTTGGCTCAGTCCTCTGGCACAGATACGCAGTATTTT.

The chain couples TRBV18 to TRBJ2-3; 8 bases map to TRBD1. CDR3 length equals 16 residues. Germline V gives CDR1 KGHSH, CDR2 LQKENI. Trimming cost V 4 bases and J 5 bases; bases outside gene matches: 11. The CDR3 bases are TGTGCCAGCTCACTTCAGGGGGCGCGAGGCGGAGATACGCAGTATTTT. This gives the protein CASSLQGARGGDTQYF.

This clone has at least ten counts. This chain joins TRBV6-5 and TRBJ1-3, with 8 bases identical to TRBD1. CDR1 and CDR2 from the germline V gene are MNHEY and SVGAGI. Trimming removed 6 bases from V and 0 bases from J; junction bases left unmatched: 4. The CDR3 contains 15 residues. The CDR3 here is CASRPDRDSGNTIYF. CDR3 coding DNA: TGTGCCAGCAGACCGGACAGGGACTCTGGAAACACCATATATTTT.

The genes are TRBV10-3 and TRBJ2-2; 7 nucleotides agree with TRBD1. V shed 0 bases, J shed 8 bases, and the junction held 12 bases outside the gene matches. The CDR3 spans 17 residues. Per germline, CDR1 ENHRY and CDR2 SYGVKD. The CDR3 nucleotides are TGTGCCATCAGTGAGTCGGACGGACAGGCCACTGGTGGGGAGCTGTTTTTT. Amino acids: CAISESDGQATGGELFF.

This chain joins TRBV15 and TRBJ1-4; 7 nucleotides agree with TRBD1. The CDR3 contains 16 residues. Germline CDR1 LNHNV, CDR2 YYDKDF (reference sequence). J gave up 5 bases and V 0 bases, and 6 bases lay outside the gene matches. CDR3 in amino acids: CATSRDLGQTNEKLFF. The CDR3 nucleotides are TGTGCCACCAGCAGAGATCTGGGACAGACGAATGAAAAACTGTTTTTT.

The chain has TRBV5-5 and TRBJ2-4; 10 positions agree with TRBD2. This CDR3 has 15 residues. Germline V gives CDR1 SGHKS, CDR2 YYEKEE (reference sequence). The trim removed 9 bases at V and 0 bases at J, leaving 6 bases unmatched. The CDR3 sequence: CAMVGLAVAKNIQYF. The CDR3 coding sequence is TGTGCCATGGTAGGACTAGCGGTAGCCAAAAACATTCAGTACTTC.

The chain links TRBV5-1 to TRBJ2-7; 11 bases fit TRBD2. V lost 1 base to trimming and J lost 3 bases; unmatched junction nucleotides: 6. This CDR3 is 16 amino acids long. Germline-derived CDR1 and CDR2 are SGHRS and YFSETQ. Here the CDR3 reads CASSLFLAGGDYEQYF. CDR3 nucleotide sequence: TGCGCCAGCAGCTTGTTCCTAGCGGGAGGTGACTACGAGCAGTACTTC.

V is TRBV10-2 and J is TRBJ1-2; no firm D call. The germline CDR1 and CDR2 sequences are WSHSY and SAAADI. The CDR3 sequence is 14 residues long. Trimming stripped 4 bases from V and 2 bases from J, with 11 bases between. Here the CDR3 DNA reads TGCGCCAGCAGTGGAGACTCACGAAACTATGGCTACACCTTC. It yields the protein CASSGDSRNYGYTF.

The chain has TRBV7-9 and TRBJ1-2; a possible D gene is TRBD1 (5 bases). The CDR3 has 15 amino acids. CDR1 and CDR2 (germline): SEHNR, FQNEAQ (reference sequence). V lost 5 bases and J lost 2, with 15 bases in between. This CDR3 reads CASSPTGGANYGYTF. CDR3 DNA sequence: TGTGCCAGCAGCCCCACCGGGGGAGCGAACTATGGCTACACCTTC.

This clone was observed a few times. The rearrangement joins TRBV28 to TRBJ2-7; weak D call: TRBD2 (6 bases). Germline loops: CDR1 MDHEN, CDR2 SYDVKM. CDR3 size: 11 residues. V was cut by 7 bases and J by 7 bases, with 11 bases left in between. This CDR3 is CASNGSGEQYF. DNA of the CDR3: TGTGCCAGCAACGGGAGTGGTGAGCAGTACTTC.

The CDR3 region is CASSSGLAGGTENIQYF. The CDR3 nucleotides read TGCGCCAGCAGCTCGGGACTAGCGGGAGGGACAGAAAACATTCAGTACTTC. The chain recombines TRBV5-1 with TRBJ2-4; 16 nucleotides align to TRBD2. The V gene's germline CDR1 is SGHRS and CDR2 YFSETQ. V shed 3 bases and J 5 bases; nucleotides not matched to a gene: 5. This CDR3 is built from 17 residues.

The rearrangement joins TRBV11-2 to TRBJ2-4, with 8 bases matching TRBD2. CDR1 is SGHAT and CDR2 is FQNNGV in the germline V gene. The CDR3 is 16 amino acids. Trimming took 1 base from V and 4 from J; bases not matched to a gene: 6. The chain's CDR3 is CASSLAGGESKNIQYF. CDR3 DNA sequence: TGTGCCAGCAGCTTAGCGGGGGGGGAGAGTAAAAACATTCAGTACTTC.

The V gene is TRBV7-2, the J gene TRBJ2-7, with TRBD2 matching 7 bases. Germline assignment: CDR1 SGHTA and CDR2 FQGNSA. The CDR3 extends over 14 amino acids. Trimming removed 1 base from V and 5 bases from J; junction bases left unmatched: 5. CDR3 protein: CASSLGGGEDEQYF. The CDR3 DNA is TGTGCCAGCAGCTTAGGGGGAGGGGAAGACGAGCAGTACTTC.

The rearrangement uses TRBV3-1 (or the pseudogene TRBV3-2) and TRBJ2-7, with TRBD2 matching 8 bases. V dropped 2 bases and J dropped 5; count of bases not matched to a gene: 8. Germline-derived CDR1 and CDR2 are LGHDT and YNNKEL (reference sequence). The length of the CDR3 is 15 residues. The CDR3 reads CASSQKAGEGDEQYF. Written as DNA, the CDR3 is TGTGCCAGCAGCCAAAAAGCGGGAGAAGGCGACGAGCAGTACTTC.

This sequence joins TRBV15 and TRBJ2-3; the D is unclear. CDR1 and CDR2 from the germline V gene are LNHNV and YYDKDF (reference sequence). The CDR3 runs 14 residues. The V gene lost 3 bases and the J gene lost 1 base, with 8 bases spanning the gap. In DNA form, the CDR3 reads TGTGCCACCAGCAGGTTTTCCGGCACAGATACGCAGTATTTT. It encodes CATSRFSGTDTQYF. The variable domain in full, completed from reference TRBV15 and TRBJ2-3, reads DAMVIQNPRYQVTQFGKPVTLSCSQTLNHNVMYWYQQKSSQAPKLLFHYYDKDFNNEADTPDNFQSRRPNTSFCFLDIRSPGLGDTAMYLCATSRFSGTDTQYFGPGTRLTVL.

This chain uses TRBV7-2 with TRBJ1-3; the D gene is possibly TRBD1 (5 bases). V shed 4 bases and J shed 9 bases, with 22 bases lying between them. Germline CDR1 and CDR2: SGHTA and FQGNSA. There are 16 residues in the CDR3. CDR3 protein: CASSWEPGGMRGTIYF. The DNA of the CDR3 is TGTGCCAGCAGCTGGGAGCCTGGGGGGATGCGTGGCACCATATATTTT.

V gene TRBV4-1 combines with J gene TRBJ2-6; TRBD1 matches at 7 bases. The CDR3 contains 16 residues. Germline lookup yields CDR1 MGHRA and CDR2 YSYEKL. The V and J ends lost 2 bases and 1 base, in that order; junction bases with no gene match: 2. CDR3 protein: CASSQKQGSGANVLTF. The CDR3 DNA reads as TGCGCCAGCAGCCAAAAACAGGGGTCTGGGGCCAACGTCCTGACTTTC.

V gene TRBV5-4 combines with J gene TRBJ1-1; maybe TRBD1 (6 bases). The V and J ends lost 3 bases and 3 bases respectively, with 6 bases between them. The CDR3 consists of 12 residues. CDR1 is SGHNT and CDR2 is YYREEE in the germline V gene (reference sequence). The CDR3, as DNA: TGTGCCAGCAGCTCAGGGGACACTGAAGCTTTCTTT. Translation: CASSSGDTEAFF.

This clone has just one count. The chain has TRBV5-8 and TRBJ2-7; D possibly corresponds to TRBD1 (7 bases). Germline V gene data show CDR1 as SGHTS and CDR2 as YDEGEE. V shed 4 bases and J shed 1 base, with 12 bases lying between them. There are 14 residues in the CDR3. This CDR3 is CASSPRDSSYEQYF. The CDR3 nucleotides are TGTGCCAGCAGCCCGCGGGACAGTTCCTACGAGCAGTACTTC.

This sequence joins TRBV9 and TRBJ1-6; D gene uncertain. Per the germline V gene, CDR1 is SGDLS and CDR2 is YYNGEE. CDR3 length: 14 residues. Trimming left V 0 bases short and J 6 bases short, with 7 bases between. The CDR3 nucleotides are TGTGCCAGCAGCGTAGCGGTTGGTAATTCACCCCTCCACTTT. Translated: CASSVAVGNSPLHF.